This T cell receptor beta chain was identified during a study of cytomegalovirus exposure and HLA in healthy donors. Overall study findings and caveats: Rare TCR sequences predominated, though certain public TCRs were found in many donors. A later analysis found first-cohort TCR clusters tended to co-occur in the 90 to 150 validation repertoires.

Method: immunoSEQ multiplex PCR; TCRdb's copy keeps in-frame clones and lacks some. The sample records roughly 120,000 clones, 86% being singletons. V shed 4 bases and J 1 base; nucleotides not matched to a gene: 2. Germline assignment: CDR1 SGHVS and CDR2 FQNEAQ. The CDR3 is 15 residues long. For this clone: The antigen remains undetermined.

The chain couples TRBV7-8 to TRBJ2-2, with 8 nucleotides matching TRBD1. Input material: PBMCs. This TCR was sampled from a young man in good health and CMV-seronegative. This chain's CDR3 is CASSSGQVNTGELFF. DNA for the CDR3: TGTGCCAGCAGCTCGGGACAGGTGAACACCGGGGAGCTGTTTTTT. Combining the CDR3 with reference TRBV7-8 and TRBJ2-2 gives the whole variable domain GAGVSQSPRYKVAKRGQDVALRCDPISGHVSLFWYQQALGQGPEFLTYFQNEAQLDKSGLPSDRFFAERPEGSVSTLKIQRTQQEDSAVYLCASSSGQVNTGELFFGEGSRLTVL.